The 32 T cell receptor beta chains below were found in one sample sequenced in a study of cytomegalovirus exposure and HLA in healthy donors. Profiling relied on immunoSEQ multiplex PCR, and the TCRdb table lists in-frame clones only, not all of them. The sample includes a few hundred thousand clones, approximately 90% of them seen just once. Sequenced material: PBMCs. The origin of the receptors is a woman aged 18 to 35 in good health and CMV-seronegative.

The chain combines TRBV29-1 with TRBJ1-1; 7 bases fit TRBD1. Germline CDR1 is SQVTM and CDR2 is ANQGSEA. CDR3 length: 12 amino acids. The J segment lost 4 bases and the V segment lost 7 bases, leaving 6 bases of the junction unmatched. CDR3: CSGGQESTEAFF. The DNA for the CDR3 is TGCAGCGGTGGACAGGAGAGCACTGAAGCTTTCTTT.

This sequence joins TRBV2 and TRBJ1-6, with 7 bases aligning to TRBD1. CDR3 length equals 14 residues. Germline CDR1 reads SNHLY; CDR2 reads FYNNEI. With V trimmed by 6 bases and J by 7 bases, 6 bases remained unmatched. In DNA form, the CDR3 reads TGTGCCAGCAGGCTGGGACAGAGCAATTCACCCCTCCACTTT. Translation: CASRLGQSNSPLHF.

V usage is TRBV5-1 and J usage is TRBJ1-5; 7 bases fit TRBD1. Germline CDR1 SGHRS, CDR2 YFSETQ. The ends lost 4 bases at V and 6 bases at J; junction bases unmatched: 10. The CDR3 consists of 15 residues. The DNA of the CDR3 is TGCGCCAGCAGCCTTGACAGGGACGAGGGTCAGCCCCAGCATTTT. This sequence encodes CASSLDRDEGQPQHF.

V and J are TRBV11-3 and TRBJ2-1, with 8 bases that match TRBD2. Germline CDR1 is SGHNT and CDR2 is YENEEA. This CDR3 spans 16 amino acids. V lost 5 bases, J lost 3 bases, and 9 bases stayed unmatched. DNA for the CDR3: TGTGCCAGCAGCAAGGGTATAGCGGGGTACTACAATGAGCAGTTCTTC. Protein product: CASSKGIAGYYNEQFF.

This chain joins TRBV18 and TRBJ1-4, with 7 nucleotides matching TRBD1. This CDR3 spans 16 amino acids. The J segment lost 3 bases and the V segment lost 2 bases, leaving 6 bases of the junction unmatched. Germline V gene lookup returns CDR1 KGHSH and CDR2 LQKENI. DNA for the CDR3: TGTGCCAGCTCACCATCGACAGGGAATTCTAATGAAAAACTGTTTTTT. Translated, it gives CASSPSTGNSNEKLFF.

V and J are TRBV9 and TRBJ1-4, with TRBD1 identical over 7 bases. The V gene's germline CDR1 is SGDLS and CDR2 YYNGEE. This CDR3 is built from 15 residues. V shed 3 bases, J shed 3 bases, and the junction held 5 bases outside the gene matches. For the CDR3, the DNA is TGTGCCAGCAGCGAGCAGGGGACAGCTAATGAAAAACTGTTTTTT. It is translated as CASSEQGTANEKLFF. Variable domain in full (rest from reference TRBV9 and TRBJ1-4): DSGVTQTPKHLITATGQRVTLRCSPRSGDLSVYWYQQSLDQGLQFLIQYYNGEERAKGNILERFSAQQFPDLHSELNLSSLELGDSALYFCASSEQGTANEKLFFGSGTQLSVL.

The genes are TRBV12-5 and TRBJ1-5; weak D call: TRBD1 (5 bases). V shed 4 bases and J shed 0 bases, with 16 bases lying between them. CDR1 LGHNT and CDR2 FRNRAP come from the germline V gene. The CDR3 extends over 17 amino acids. CDR3 bases: TGTGCTAGTGGTTCGGACCCCCCCGGGGGTAGCAATCAGCCCCAGCATTTT. Protein sequence: CASGSDPPGGSNQPQHF.

CDR3 region: CASSESVRRASNQPQHF. CDR3 nucleotide sequence: TGTGCCAGCAGTGAATCTGTCAGGAGGGCGAGCAATCAGCCCCAGCATTTT. The chain joins TRBV6-1 to TRBJ1-5; D gene unclear. CDR1 and CDR2 (germline): MNHNS, SASEGT. Trimming removed 2 bases at V and 1 base at J, with 15 bases between. This CDR3 comprises 17 residues.

V usage is TRBV29-1 and J usage is TRBJ1-1; D is unresolved. The CDR3 is made up of 14 amino acids. The ends were cut back, 0 bases at V and 3 bases at J, with 11 bases in the middle. From germline, CDR1 is SQVTM and CDR2 ANQGSEA. The CDR3 sequence is CSVEEHARDTEAFF. For the CDR3, the DNA is TGCAGCGTTGAAGAACACGCTCGGGACACTGAAGCTTTCTTT.

The chain links TRBV4-2 to TRBJ2-3; 10 bases match TRBD2. Germline CDR1 reads LGHNA; CDR2 reads YNFKEQ. Losses at the gene ends were 0 bases for V and 3 bases for J; bases not matched to a gene: 9. The CDR3 is 18 residues long. CDR3 sequence: CASSQDPPSGSLTDTQYF. Written as DNA, the CDR3 is TGTGCCAGCAGCCAAGATCCCCCTAGCGGGAGTTTAACAGATACGCAGTATTTT.

A single count supports this clone. The chain links TRBV5-1 to TRBJ1-1, with TRBD1 identical over 7 bases. The CDR3 is 14 amino acids. V lost 4 bases and J lost 1; bases outside the gene matches: 4. In germline, CDR1 is SGHRS, CDR2 YFSETQ. The CDR3 protein is CASSTTGENTEAFF. The DNA for the CDR3 is TGCGCCAGCAGCACCACAGGGGAGAACACTGAAGCTTTCTTT.

The chain recombines TRBV11-2 with TRBJ2-1; 7 nucleotides line up with TRBD2. The V segment lost 5 bases and the J segment 8 bases; nucleotides outside the gene matches: 6. Germline assignment: CDR1 SGHAT and CDR2 FQNNGV. The CDR3 totals 13 residues. This CDR3 reads CASSTAGWHEQFF. CDR3 bases: TGTGCCAGCAGCACAGCGGGGTGGCATGAGCAGTTCTTC.

The chain links TRBV10-1 to TRBJ2-7, with TRBD2 matching 11 bases. V gave up 7 bases and J gave up 1 base; unmatched junction bases: 6. The CDR3 sequence is 15 residues long. CDR1 is WNHNN and CDR2 is SYGVQD in the germline V gene (reference sequence). The CDR3 DNA sequence: TGCGCCAGCACTCCCGGGACTAGCGGTTCCTACGAGCAGTACTTC. Its protein is CASTPGTSGSYEQYF.

The rearrangement links TRBV7-9 to TRBJ1-5; 8 positions match TRBD1. Per germline, CDR1 SEHNR and CDR2 FQNEAQ (reference sequence). There are 13 residues in the CDR3. V was pared by 5 bases and J by 4 bases, with 1 base of the junction left unmatched. The CDR3 nucleotides read TGTGCCAGCAGCCGACAGGGGAATCAGCCCCAGCATTTT. It translates to CASSRQGNQPQHF. Full variable domain (outside the CDR3, taken from reference TRBV7-9 and TRBJ1-5): DTGVSQNPRHKITKRGQNVTFRCDPISEHNRLYWYRQTLGQGPEFLTYFQNEAQLEKSRLLSDRFSAERPKGSFSTLEIQRTEQGDSAMYLCASSRQGNQPQHFGDGTRLSIL.

V gene TRBV4-2 combines with J gene TRBJ1-5; D gene uncertain. Trimming took 0 bases from V and 0 from J, leaving 3 bases between them. The CDR3 covers 14 residues. Germline V gene sequence: CDR1 LGHNA, CDR2 YNFKEQ. The CDR3, as DNA: TGTGCCAGCAGCCAAGAGTATAGCAATCAGCCCCAGCATTTT. Translated, it gives CASSQEYSNQPQHF.

The gene calls are TRBV9 and TRBJ2-5; 11 bases agree with TRBD2. Germline V gene lookup returns CDR1 SGDLS and CDR2 YYNGEE. The junction had 6 bases not matched to a gene; V was cut back by 0 bases and J by 2 bases. The CDR3 totals 17 residues. CDR3: CASSVGRLAGTQETQYF. The CDR3 coding sequence is TGTGCCAGCAGCGTAGGCCGACTAGCGGGGACACAAGAGACCCAGTACTTC.

This sequence joins TRBV6-1 and TRBJ2-7; 8 bases map to TRBD1. The V and J ends lost 7 bases and 2 bases, in that order; junction bases with no gene match: 7. The germline V gene has CDR1 MNHNS and CDR2 SASEGT. This CDR3 region has 14 residues. The CDR3, as DNA: TGTGCCAGCATTCGACAGGGGACCGCCTACGAGCAGTACTTC. Its protein is CASIRQGTAYEQYF.

This clone appeared once. The chain links TRBV7-3 to TRBJ2-7; TRBD2 aligns across 8 bases. Germline V gene data show CDR1 as SGHTA and CDR2 as FQGTGA. Losses at the gene ends were 5 bases for V and 6 bases for J; bases not matched to a gene: 12. This CDR3 comprises 15 residues. The CDR3 DNA reads as TGTGCCAGCAGCCCACTGACTATCGCGGGAGGCGAGCAGTACTTC. This sequence encodes CASSPLTIAGGEQYF.

The chain recombines TRBV5-4 with TRBJ1-2, with a tentative D call TRBD1 (6 bases). The V end lost 0 bases, the J end lost 6 bases, and 9 bases lay between the germline ends. Per germline, CDR1 SGHNT and CDR2 YYREEE (reference sequence). The CDR3 spans 13 residues. CDR3 coding DNA: TGTGCCAGCAGCTTGGTCCAGGGGAATGGCTACACCTTC. Translating it yields CASSLVQGNGYTF.

This clone appeared a single time. V usage is TRBV19 and J usage is TRBJ1-2; unclear D gene. The CDR3 contains 13 residues. Per the germline V gene, CDR1 is LNHDA and CDR2 is SQIVND (reference sequence). V lost 5 bases and J 4 bases, leaving 11 bases between the germline ends. CDR3 protein: CASSLRRPYGYTF. CDR3 bases: TGTGCCAGTAGTTTACGGCGGCCCTATGGCTACACCTTC.

This clone was observed once. The chain uses TRBV29-1 and TRBJ2-7; 8 bases match TRBD1. CDR1 is SQVTM, CDR2 ANQGSEA, per germline. This CDR3 comprises 12 residues. The trim removed 4 bases at V and 3 bases at J, leaving 2 bases unmatched. CDR3 residues: CSVGDRNYEQYF. The CDR3 DNA reads TGCAGCGTTGGGGACAGGAACTACGAGCAGTACTTC.

This chain uses TRBV19 with TRBJ1-5, with 7 bases fitting TRBD1. Germline-derived CDR1 and CDR2 are LNHDA and SQIVND (reference sequence). V lost 7 bases, J lost 0 bases, and 12 bases stayed unmatched. CDR3 length equals 17 residues. In nucleotides, the CDR3 is TGTGCCAGTATAGGGACCGGGACAGATTATAGCAATCAGCCCCAGCATTTT. Its protein product is CASIGTGTDYSNQPQHF.

The chain uses TRBV9 and TRBJ2-1; 9 bases map to TRBD2. Losses at the gene ends were 3 bases for V and 9 bases for J; bases not matched to a gene: 7. Germline assignment: CDR1 SGDLS and CDR2 YYNGEE. The CDR3 runs to 14 residues. The CDR3 DNA follows: TGTGCCAGCAGCGCCCGTAGCGGGAGAGGTGAGCAGTTCTTC. The encoded protein is CASSARSGRGEQFF.

CDR3 sequence reads: CASSLRGRGGTDTQYF. CDR3 in DNA: TGTGCCAGCAGTTTAAGAGGGCGGGGTGGCACAGATACGCAGTATTTT. V usage is TRBV28 and J usage is TRBJ2-3, with D perhaps TRBD2 (6 bases). The germline V and J ends were trimmed by 2 bases and 1 base, with 13 bases remaining between them. Germline values: CDR1 MDHEN, CDR2 SYDVKM. The CDR3 is 16 residues long.

This chain connects TRBV28 to TRBJ1-3; D is undetermined. The CDR3 spans 12 residues. Trimming pared 7 bases from V and 0 bases from J, leaving 4 bases between. The germline CDR1 and CDR2 sequences are MDHEN and SYDVKM. The CDR3 sequence: CASISSGNTIYF. For the CDR3, the DNA is TGTGCCAGCATCTCCTCTGGAAACACCATATATTTT.

This clone was recorded only once. This chain connects TRBV6-5 to TRBJ2-5; 8 bases map to TRBD1. The J segment lost 1 base and the V segment lost 4 bases, leaving 2 bases of the junction unmatched. CDR3 length: 14 residues. The germline gives CDR1 MNHEY, CDR2 SVGAGI. CDR3: CASSWGTGQETQYF. CDR3 DNA sequence: TGTGCCAGCAGTTGGGGGACAGGCCAAGAGACCCAGTACTTC.

This chain joins TRBV7-9 and TRBJ2-1; D is unclear. CDR1 SEHNR and CDR2 FQNEAQ come from the germline V gene (reference sequence). V was cut by 1 base and J by 10 bases, with 8 bases left in between. The CDR3 runs to 12 residues. This chain's CDR3 is CASSLDVLEQFF. The CDR3 DNA follows: TGTGCCAGCAGCTTAGACGTACTGGAGCAGTTCTTC.

The chain uses TRBV5-8 and TRBJ1-5; tentatively, D is TRBD1 (6 bases). Germline lookup yields CDR1 SGHTS and CDR2 YDEGEE. Trimming left V 5 bases short and J 3 bases short, with 18 bases between. This CDR3 is 16 amino acids long. The CDR3 loop is CASRFDGGAFNQPQHF. The CDR3, as DNA: TGTGCCAGCAGGTTCGATGGGGGGGCTTTCAATCAGCCCCAGCATTTT.

The CDR3 here is CASSLQIQGATNEKLFF. Written as DNA, the CDR3 is TGTGCCAGCAGTTTGCAGATACAGGGGGCAACTAATGAAAAACTGTTTTTT. The chain employs TRBV28 and TRBJ1-4; 8 bases line up with TRBD1. The length of the CDR3 is 17 residues. Germline CDR1 reads MDHEN; CDR2 reads SYDVKM. V trimming: 3 bases; J trimming: 0 bases; junction bases outside the gene matches: 6.

The chain has TRBV6-5 and TRBJ1-5, with D possibly matching TRBD1 (6 bases). The V gene lost 6 bases and the J gene lost 5 bases, with 8 bases spanning the gap. Germline assignment: CDR1 MNHEY and CDR2 SVGAGI. This CDR3 has 12 residues. CDR3 DNA sequence: TGTGCCAGCAGACAGGGTGATCAGCCCCAGCATTTT. Amino acids: CASRQGDQPQHF.

This clone was picked up a small number of times. The chain uses TRBV28 and TRBJ1-2; D is unclear. V was shortened by 4 bases and J by 4 bases, with 16 bases between the two germline ends. The CDR3 sequence is 15 residues long. Per the germline V gene, CDR1 is MDHEN and CDR2 is SYDVKM. This CDR3 reads CASSWVGVKGYGYTF. CDR3 in DNA: TGTGCCAGCAGTTGGGTCGGGGTTAAGGGCTATGGCTACACCTTC.

The rearrangement joins TRBV7-3 to TRBJ1-6, with unresolved D. With 5 bases removed from V and 5 bases from J, the gap between germline ends came to 7 bases. Germline V lookup: CDR1 SGHTA, CDR2 FQGTGA. The CDR3 contains 13 residues. CDR3 nucleotide sequence: TGTGCCAGCAGCGAGGCCAATAATTCACCCCTCCACTTT. Translation: CASSEANNSPLHF.